This T cell receptor (beta chain) appears in the sequencing data of a study of T cells after yellow fever vaccination. Study information: In the case of low-cell-number fractions, SMART-Seq v4 Ultra Low Input was used for preparation.

Production of TCR cDNA was by 5'RACE template switching, which also added a universal primer site and UMIs. MiXCR, run by TCRdb on the 5' RACE reads, gives a single entry per CDR3 protein. The table includes around 53,000 distinct CDR3 sequences, 5% to 8.5% detected once. Study findings and constraints: Weaker, the secondary response peaked sooner, at day 5 versus 15. The study re-detected most primary-vaccination clones after the booster (96% CD4, approximately 88% CD8).

Trimming took off 0 bases at V and 2 bases at J, with 13 bases between the two ends. From germline, CDR1 is LGHNA and CDR2 YSLEER. This CDR3 is built from 16 residues. This clonotype came up many times. The clonotype was recovered from a man between 18 and 29 years old who received the YFV17D yellow fever vaccine. The sample was CD8+ T cells not binding an NS4B(214-222) dextramer, sorted from PBMCs, taken around 45 days after the first yellow fever vaccination. The chain joins TRBV4-3 to TRBJ1-2; D remains ambiguous. The CDR3 is CASSQDHRAQNYGYTF. DNA for the CDR3: TGCGCCAGCAGCCAAGATCACCGTGCGCAAAACTATGGCTACACCTTC.